A single sample gave rise to the 25 T cell receptor beta chains below, sequenced in a study of blood T cell repertoires in COVID-19. Here immunoSEQ multiplex PCR was the method, and the copy in TCRdb shows in-frame clones only, minus some. The sample has fewer than 250,000 clones, roughly 84% seen once; the top ten hold 3% to 3.5%. Sequenced input: PBMCs or T cells enriched from blood (not recorded which). These receptors came from a woman aged 30 to 39 who had recovered from COVID-19.

The table lists this clone with a count of one. The chain has TRBV28 and TRBJ2-6; D unresolved. This CDR3 is built from 14 residues. The ends were cut back, 4 bases at V and 4 bases at J, with 8 bases in the middle. Germline V gene lookup returns CDR1 MDHEN and CDR2 SYDVKM. The CDR3 DNA follows: TGTGCCAGCAGTTCCCCTCCGGGGGCCAACGTCCTGACTTTC. Encoded protein: CASSSPPGANVLTF.

J is TRBJ2-7 and V is TRBV5-4; TRBD1 is a possible D gene (5 bases). V was clipped by 0 bases and J by 4 bases, with 8 bases between them. The CDR3 spans 13 residues. From germline, CDR1 is SGHNT and CDR2 YYREEE (reference sequence). The CDR3 DNA reads as TGTGCCAGCAGCTTGGGACAGAATTACGAGCAGTACGTC. It codes for CASSLGQNYEQYV.

V and J are TRBV20-1 and TRBJ2-2; 8 bases map to TRBD2. With 3 bases clipped from V and 1 base from J, the junction kept 7 bases outside the gene matches. CDR1 is DFQATT and CDR2 is SNEGSKA in the germline V gene (reference sequence). The length of the CDR3 is 16 residues. CDR3 residues: CSASPWTSLNTGELFF. Here the CDR3 DNA reads TGCAGTGCTAGTCCCTGGACTAGCCTGAACACCGGGGAGCTGTTTTTT.

V and J are TRBV5-4 and TRBJ1-2; TRBD1 agrees at 9 bases. Germline values: CDR1 SGHNT, CDR2 YYREEE (reference sequence). The V and J ends lost 0 bases and 3 bases, in that order; junction bases with no gene match: 9. The CDR3 runs to 17 residues. The DNA for the CDR3 is TGTGCCAGCAGCTTGGTAGGGACAGGGAGAAGGGACTATGGCTACACCTTC. Translating it yields CASSLVGTGRRDYGYTF.

This clone was detected once. The J gene is TRBJ1-1, the V gene TRBV3-1 (or the pseudogene TRBV3-2), with D possibly being TRBD1 (5 bases). The germline V gene encodes CDR1 LGHDT and CDR2 YNNKEL (reference sequence). The V and J ends lost 0 bases and 0 bases respectively, with 17 bases between them. The CDR3 has 18 amino acids. In DNA form, the CDR3 reads TGTGCCAGCAGCCAAGATTACCAGGGACTCGGGGTGAACACTGAAGCTTTCTTT. Its protein is CASSQDYQGLGVNTEAFF.

V usage is TRBV6-4 and J usage is TRBJ2-1; 8 bases match TRBD2. The ends lost 2 bases at V and 0 bases at J; junction bases unmatched: 0. Germline V gene data show CDR1 as MRHNA and CDR2 as SNTAGT. The CDR3 loop spans 15 amino acids. Here the CDR3 DNA reads TGTGCCAGCAGTGACAGCGGGAGCTCCTACAATGAGCAGTTCTTC. This encodes CASSDSGSSYNEQFF.

The chain carries TRBV5-8 and TRBJ1-2; a weak D match, TRBD1 (5 bases). Germline V gene data show CDR1 as SGHTS and CDR2 as YDEGEE. Trimming stripped 2 bases from V and 4 bases from J, with 15 bases between. This CDR3 has 15 amino acids. The CDR3, as DNA: TGTGCCAGCAGCTTTGGCGGGGACCCATCCTATGGCTACACCTTC. Translating it yields CASSFGGDPSYGYTF.

The CDR3 DNA follows: TGTGCCAGCAGCTTGCCAGGGTGGAACACTGAAGCTTTCTTT. Its protein product is CASSLPGWNTEAFF. This sequence joins TRBV5-6 and TRBJ1-1; D perhaps matches TRBD1 (5 bases). The CDR3 covers 14 residues. Germline assignment: CDR1 SGHDT and CDR2 YYEEEE. Trimming took off 1 base at V and 1 base at J, with 8 bases between the two ends.

V and J are TRBV12-5 and TRBJ1-1; no reliable D call. Between the trimmed V and J ends, which lost 0 bases and 1 base, there was a span of 12 bases. The CDR3 spans 16 residues. Per the germline V gene, CDR1 is LGHNT and CDR2 is FRNRAP. The DNA for the CDR3 is TGTGCTAGTGGTTTGGTACGAGGAGTGGGGAACACTGAAGCTTTCTTT. Amino acid sequence: CASGLVRGVGNTEAFF.

The V and J genes are TRBV9 and TRBJ2-2; D might be TRBD1 (5 bases). The CDR3 extends over 16 amino acids. Trimming shortened V by 0 bases and J by 2 bases, and 11 bases separated the two germline ends. Germline V gene sequence: CDR1 SGDLS, CDR2 YYNGEE. CDR3 in DNA: TGTGCCAGCAGCGTAGCTACTGACAGTAACACCGGGGAGCTGTTTTTT. It codes for CASSVATDSNTGELFF.

The CDR3 region is CASTRGQHFNQPQHF. CDR3 nucleotide sequence: TGTGCCAGCACCCGGGGACAGCATTTTAATCAGCCCCAGCATTTT. The chain employs TRBV28 and TRBJ1-5, with TRBD1 identical over 7 bases. Germline CDR1 MDHEN, CDR2 SYDVKM. This CDR3 has 15 amino acids. The V gene end was trimmed by 7 bases and the J gene end by 4 bases; junction bases not matched to a gene: 10.

This chain's CDR3 is CASSRPGTGMREQFF. The CDR3 nucleotides are TGTGCCAGCAGCCGACCCGGGACAGGGATGAGGGAGCAGTTCTTC. The rearrangement links TRBV14 to TRBJ2-1; 9 bases are a match to TRBD1. Germline trimming cut 4 bases from V and 10 bases from J; bases unmatched to any gene: 11. The germline V gene has CDR1 SGHDN and CDR2 FVKESK. The CDR3 extends over 15 amino acids.

The chain recombines TRBV28 with TRBJ2-2; maybe TRBD2 (6 bases). The CDR3 extends over 17 amino acids. Between the trimmed V and J ends, which lost 7 bases and 2 bases, there was a span of 20 bases. From germline, CDR1 is MDHEN and CDR2 SYDVKM. The CDR3 nucleotides read TGTGCCAGCATAGGAGTCGGGGGAAAACATAACACCGGGGAGCTGTTTTTT. Translating gives CASIGVGGKHNTGELFF.

As DNA, the CDR3 is TGTGCCAGCAGCTTAGTTCCAGGAAAAAGCTACAATGAGCAGTTCTTC. Its translation is CASSLVPGKSYNEQFF. The J gene is TRBJ2-1, the V gene TRBV11-2; D uncertain. The germline V and J ends were trimmed by 1 base and 3 bases, with 13 bases remaining between them. CDR1 and CDR2 from the germline V gene are SGHAT and FQNNGV. The CDR3 runs to 16 residues. The variable domain in full, completed from reference TRBV11-2 and TRBJ2-1, reads EAGVAQSPRYKIIEKRQSVAFWCNPISGHATLYWYQQILGQGPKLLIQFQNNGVVDDSQLPKDRFSAERLKGVDSTLKIQPAKLEDSAVYLCASSLVPGKSYNEQFFGPGTRLTVL.

The rearrangement joins TRBV5-1 to TRBJ1-4, with D unresolved. The V and J ends lost 1 base and 8 bases respectively, with 12 bases between them. The V gene's germline CDR1 is SGHRS and CDR2 YFSETQ. This CDR3 spans 14 amino acids. The DNA of the CDR3 is TGCGCCAGCAGCTTGTCCGGGGTTAAAGAAAAACTGTTTTTT. Its protein product is CASSLSGVKEKLFF. The entire variable domain, with the rest obtained from reference TRBV5-1 and TRBJ1-4, is as follows: KAGVTQTPRYLIKTRGQQVTLSCSPISGHRSVSWYQQTPGQGLQFLFEYFSETQRNKGNFPGRFSGRQFSNSRSEMNVSTLELGDSALYLCASSLSGVKEKLFFGSGTQLSVL.

The chain uses TRBV11-3 and TRBJ2-1; 8 bases fit TRBD2. The V gene end was trimmed by 5 bases and the J gene end by 9 bases; junction bases not matched to a gene: 12. This CDR3 comprises 15 residues. The germline CDR1 and CDR2 sequences are SGHNT and YENEEA. The CDR3 region has the DNA TGTGCCAGCAGCCTGGAGGGGCGGGGGGAGGTTGAGCAGTTCTTC. Translated, it gives CASSLEGRGEVEQFF.

V is TRBV6-2 or TRBV6-3 and J is TRBJ1-5; a weak D match, TRBD1 (6 bases). The CDR3 sequence is 17 residues long. The V and J ends lost 4 bases and 5 bases respectively, with 21 bases between them. CDR1 and CDR2 from the germline V gene are MNHEY and SVGEGT. The CDR3 region is CASSWQMGGLGHQPQHF. The CDR3 coding sequence is TGTGCCAGCAGTTGGCAGATGGGGGGGCTGGGGCATCAGCCCCAGCATTTT.

In nucleotides, the CDR3 is TGTGCCAGTAAGGTAGCGACTAGCTACAATGAGCAGTTCTTC. Translated, it gives CASKVATSYNEQFF. The genes are TRBV19 and TRBJ2-1, with D tentatively TRBD2 (6 bases). The V gene's germline CDR1 is LNHDA and CDR2 SQIVND (reference sequence). The CDR3 extends over 14 amino acids. V was pared by 7 bases and J by 3 bases, with 13 bases between.

The chain combines TRBV5-1 with TRBJ1-1; a weak D match, TRBD1 (6 bases). CDR3 length equals 16 residues. The germline V and J ends were trimmed by 2 bases and 1 base, with 15 bases remaining between them. Germline lookup yields CDR1 SGHRS and CDR2 YFSETQ. In nucleotides, the CDR3 is TGCGCCAGCAGCTTACAGGGATCGGGCGGGAACACTGAAGCTTTCTTT. Translated, it gives CASSLQGSGGNTEAFF.

The chain couples TRBV7-8 to TRBJ1-1, with 8 bases that match TRBD1. V gave up 6 bases and J gave up 4 bases; unmatched junction bases: 4. CDR3 size: 13 residues. Germline lookup yields CDR1 SGHVS and CDR2 FQNEAQ. DNA for the CDR3: TGTGCCAGCAGTTGGACAGGGCCCACTGAAGCTTTCTTT. Its translation is CASSWTGPTEAFF.

V gene TRBV5-4 combines with J gene TRBJ2-5; TRBD1 matches 7 bases. Per germline, CDR1 SGHNT and CDR2 YYREEE (reference sequence). After removal of 2 bases from V and 4 bases from J, the junction contained 5 bases not matched to a gene. This CDR3 has 14 amino acids. CDR3 protein: CASSFRDRGETQYF. The CDR3 coding sequence is TGTGCCAGCAGCTTCAGGGACAGAGGAGAGACCCAGTACTTC.

The rearrangement uses TRBV4-1 and TRBJ2-4; TRBD2 agrees at 7 bases. V gave up 2 bases and J gave up 5 bases; unmatched junction bases: 3. The V gene's germline CDR1 is MGHRA and CDR2 YSYEKL. This CDR3 has 14 residues. CDR3 residues: CASSQQRGENIQYF. CDR3 sequence (DNA): TGCGCCAGCAGCCAACAGCGGGGAGAAAACATTCAGTACTTC.

This chain connects TRBV12-3 or TRBV12-4 to TRBJ2-5; D possibly corresponds to TRBD2 (6 bases). Between the trimmed V and J ends, which lost 1 base and 5 bases, there was a span of 8 bases. The CDR3 covers 13 residues. CDR3 in amino acids: CASSLEGRETQYF. CDR3 sequence (DNA): TGTGCCAGCAGTTTAGAGGGGAGGGAGACCCAGTACTTC.

This chain connects TRBV30 to TRBJ2-5; D remains ambiguous. There are 13 residues in the CDR3. With 2 bases removed from V and 5 bases from J, the gap between germline ends came to 12 bases. The germline V gene has CDR1 GTSNPN and CDR2 SVGIG (reference sequence). Written as DNA, the CDR3 is TGTGCCTGGAGTACCCGCGTTCGGGAGACCCAGTACTTC. This encodes CAWSTRVRETQYF.

The chain uses TRBV7-2 and TRBJ1-6; the match to TRBD1 covers 8 bases. CDR1 SGHTA and CDR2 FQGNSA come from the germline V gene. The J segment lost 7 bases and the V segment lost 0 bases, leaving 11 bases of the junction unmatched. The CDR3 extends over 18 amino acids. Written as DNA, the CDR3 is TGTGCCAGCAGCTTAGCGCCAACCGGGACAGGCTCCAATTCACCCCTCCACTTT. Translation gives CASSLAPTGTGSNSPLHF.